Listed here is a single T cell receptor beta chain. This sample stems from a study of STAT5B mutations in CD4+ large granular lymphocyte leukemia. With 1 base clipped from V and 5 bases from J, the junction kept 5 bases outside the gene matches. The CDR3 is made up of 15 amino acids. CDR1 and CDR2 (germline): MNHNS, SASEGT. TCRdb's copy holds only in-frame clones and misses some; the assay was immunoSEQ multiplex PCR. The table lists some 32,000 clones, 70% to 90% of them singletons, with about 4.5% in the top ten. This chain links TRBV6-1 with TRBJ2-1, with 7 bases fitting TRBD2. This receptor was obtained from a human donor in good health. Sequenced sample: CD4+ T cells from blood buffy coats. The CDR3 DNA is TGTGCCAGCAGTGAAGGGGCGGGAGCAGACAATGAGCAGTTCTTC. Translation: CASSEGAGADNEQFF.